Below, one T cell receptor (beta chain) is given with its context. It lacks a known antigen. The sample holds no much larger clone one base away, and base qualities are not on file. The sample originates from a study of blood T cell repertoires in COVID-19 (dated by TCRdb to 2020 to 2021). For context, the study as a whole: Collaborator samples came from the United States, Italy and Spain and covered acute and convalescent phases of COVID-19. Samples came from the ongoing ImmuneRACE study (first 160 participants) plus 1,254 subjects from 6 global collaborators. Sample metadata almost always included a de-identified subject ID, COVID-19 status, age in years and sex. The material from the prospective study consisted of cDNA or gDNA derived from T cells, B-cell-depleted T cells, or PBMCs. The repertoires were made available in a free public database intended to serve as a resource for research on the immune response to SARS-CoV-2. Subjects who had been exposed to COVID-19, were actively infected with it, or had recovered from it provided the deeply sampled blood TCRbeta repertoires that made up the dataset. Where available, HLA class I and class II types were taken from metadata supplied by the sample provider and were not determined by assay-based typing. General findings and caveats noted by the study authors: How much clinical and demographic metadata was included differed by source and by participant, and the metadata was provided uncurated.

The collaborating institutions used their own protocols to collect whole blood in K2EDTA tubes. Collaborator samples were shipped for TCRbeta analysis as frozen whole blood, isolated PBMCs, or DNA extracted from either sample type. V and J lose 6 bases and 5 bases, and a span of 13 bases separates them. CDR1 and CDR2 (MNHEY, SVGAGI) derive from the germline V gene. The CDR3 has 13 amino acids, counting the end cysteine and phenylalanine. Only CDR3 DNA remains: 39 bases, in frame from the first base. TCRbeta CDR3 regions were amplified from genomic DNA by means of the immunoSEQ Assay, a bias-controlled multiplex PCR. The paper's processing steps were these. Within the assay, amplification of reference gene primers was used to estimate how many nucleated cells each sample contained. Sequence reads were collapsed and filtered to measure the absolute abundance of every unique TCRbeta CDR3 rearrangement. For each sample, productive Simpson clonality was calculated by taking the square root of Simpson's diversity index across productive rearrangements. TCRdb obtained this table from immuneACCESS and retained in-frame rearrangements with V and J assigned. These tables miss some clones; where compared with another copy, unresolved V genes account for less than half of the shortfall, and the remainder is unexplained. V, J and clone size are taken as reported in that table, and D and trimming were inferred from the DNA itself. For this sample the table gives around 210,000 clones, of which 80% to 90% were detected only once. Of the sample, more than 0.7% falls within the top ten clones.

The sequence links TRBV6-5 to TRBJ1-1, with the D gene uncertain. The clonotype comes from a woman in her 70s with acute or convalescent COVID-19. The sample was peripheral blood. The DNA sequence reads TGTGCCAGCAGGCCTTCCGGGTGGACTGAAGCTTTCTTT. Its product reads: CASRPSGWTEAFF.